This T cell receptor (beta chain) derives from a study of T and B cells in COVID-19 patients. Overall study context: COVID-19 patients gave peripheral blood either during active infection or after recovery. Notes on the study in general: Patients with COVID-19 reportedly showed strongly skewed T cell receptor beta variable and joining gene usage.

A note on this clonotype: As yet, its antigen is unknown.

TRB rearrangements were amplified by multiplex PCR with BIOMED2 TRB-A/B primers. Each CDR3 protein gets one entry after TCRdb re-called the multiplex PCR reads with MiXCR. The profile shows roughly 10,000 distinct CDR3 sequences, around a third of them singletons. From blood, about 220-500 ng of genomic DNA served as TRB template. The specimen sequenced was blood. This clonotype was obtained from a human donor with active COVID-19.

The CDR3 nucleotides read TGTGCCAGCAGCCGTCGGTCGGCTGGGCCCCAGCATTTT. Amino acids: CASSRRSAGPQHF. The chain joins TRBV27 to TRBJ1-5; D gene unclear. Germline V gene sequence: CDR1 MNHEY, CDR2 SMNVEV (reference sequence). CDR3 length: 13 residues. V was shortened by 6 bases and J by 9 bases, with 15 bases between the two germline ends.